The 17 T cell receptor beta chains presented below share a single source sample, sequenced in a study of early T cells in non-severe SARS-CoV-2 infection. TCRdb fed the 5' RACE reads into MiXCR, producing one record per CDR3 protein. The sample has approximately 29,000 distinct CDR3 sequences; roughly 6% are singletons. The sequenced sample consisted of whole blood. These receptors were taken from an adult who was a healthcare worker with PCR-confirmed SARS-CoV-2 infection or an uninfected control (not recorded which).

At least ten counts were recorded for this clonotype. The CDR3 coding sequence is TGCAGCGTACGACAGGGTGTGCTTAGCCGCTATGGCTACACCTTC. Protein sequence: CSVRQGVLSRYGYTF. The genes are TRBV29-1 and TRBJ1-2; 7 bases are a match to TRBD1. J gave up 4 bases and V 6 bases, and 14 bases lay outside the gene matches. The CDR3 has 15 amino acids. The germline V gene has CDR1 SQVTM and CDR2 ANQGSEA.

This clonotype appeared many times. J is TRBJ1-6 and V is TRBV28; 10 bases match TRBD1. The V gene end was trimmed by 5 bases and the J gene end by 9 bases; junction bases not matched to a gene: 10. This CDR3 has 16 residues. The germline CDR1 and CDR2 sequences are MDHEN and SYDVKM. CDR3 loop: CASSPYGTGARSPLHF. The CDR3 DNA follows: TGTGCCAGCAGTCCATACGGGACAGGGGCTCGTTCACCCCTCCACTTT.

This clonotype has ten or more counts. J is TRBJ2-2 and V is TRBV12-3 or TRBV12-4; D is perhaps TRBD1 (7 bases). This CDR3 comprises 13 residues. The V end was cut by 5 bases, the J end by 11 bases, with 15 bases between. The CDR3 sequence is CASSAHGGGELFF. The CDR3 bases are TGTGCCAGCAGTGCCCACGGAGGGGGCGAGCTGTTTTTT.

This clonotype was seen a single time. The V call is TRBV13, the J call TRBJ1-3; D is unresolved. The CDR3 contains 12 residues. V dropped 9 bases and J dropped 4 bases, with 10 bases sitting between them. In germline, CDR1 is PRHDT, CDR2 FYEKMQ (reference sequence). The CDR3 nucleotides are TGTGCCAGTCAATCGGGAGGAAACACCATATATTTT. Amino acids: CASQSGGNTIYF.

The chain employs TRBV27 and TRBJ2-5; tentative D call: TRBD1 (8 bases). This CDR3 is built from 15 residues. Trimming shortened V by 5 bases and J by 2 bases, and 15 bases separated the two germline ends. Germline assignment: CDR1 MNHEY and CDR2 SMNVEV (reference sequence). For the CDR3, the DNA is TGTGCCAGCAGTCACGGACAGGGAGGGCAAGAGACCCAGTACTTC. Protein sequence: CASSHGQGGQETQYF.

This clonotype has a count of ten or more. The chain employs TRBV7-8 and TRBJ1-6; 7 nucleotides agree with TRBD1. The CDR3 contains 16 residues. V was clipped by 5 bases and J by 1 base; unmatched bases: 5. Germline CDR1 reads SGHVS; CDR2 reads FQNEAQ. CDR3 in DNA: TGTGCCAGCAGCCAAGGACAGGAATCCTATAATTCACCCCTCCACTTT. Protein sequence: CASSQGQESYNSPLHF.

The chain employs TRBV18 and TRBJ1-1, with D possibly being TRBD1 (5 bases). Per germline, CDR1 KGHSH and CDR2 LQKENI. The CDR3 has 13 residues. V was trimmed by 10 bases and J by 4 bases, leaving 16 bases between them. Here the CDR3 reads CATRVQGGTEAFF. CDR3 nucleotide sequence: TGTGCCACCAGGGTCCAGGGAGGCACTGAAGCTTTCTTT.

In its sample, this clonotype was seen many times. This chain joins TRBV28 and TRBJ2-3, with a tentative D call TRBD2 (6 bases). V shed 2 bases and J shed 6 bases, with 12 bases lying between them. The V gene's germline CDR1 is MDHEN and CDR2 SYDVKM. The CDR3 extends over 14 amino acids. CDR3 sequence reads: CASSLPGRTDTQYF. CDR3 nucleotides: TGTGCCAGCAGTTTACCCGGGAGAACGGATACGCAGTATTTT.

This clonotype has at least ten counts. The chain is built from TRBV7-6 and TRBJ2-3, with TRBD2 matching over 10 bases. V was pared by 5 bases and J by 2 bases, with 7 bases of the junction left unmatched. The CDR3 has 16 residues. Germline lookup yields CDR1 SGHVS and CDR2 FNYEAQ. CDR3 in DNA: TGTGCCAGCAGCATAATCCTAGCGGGGGCCACAGATACGCAGTATTTT. It translates to CASSIILAGATDTQYF.

This clonotype has ten or more counts. The chain joins TRBV27 to TRBJ2-7; 7 positions agree with TRBD1. The ends lost 6 bases at V and 0 bases at J; junction bases unmatched: 8. CDR1 is MNHEY, CDR2 SMNVEV, per germline (reference sequence). The CDR3 spans 15 residues. CDR3 DNA: TGTGCCAGCAGGCCAGGGGACAGAAGCTCCTACGAGCAGTACTTC. Protein product: CASRPGDRSSYEQYF.

This clonotype was recorded at least ten times. The junction departs from germline at one end; a sequencing error may be responsible. V is TRBV18 and J is TRBJ2-1; D not certain. CDR1 is KGHSH and CDR2 is LQKENI in the germline V gene. The CDR3 runs 16 residues. In nucleotides, the CDR3 is TGTGCCGGCTCACCCGGAACTGACTCCAAGATAGATGAGCAGTTCTTC. This encodes CAGSPGTDSKIDEQFF.

This clonotype was seen ten or more times. The chain carries TRBV21-1 and TRBJ1-1; the DNA was not compared with TRBD1, the D call given in the table. TRBV21-1 is an annotated pseudogene. The CDR3 spans 15 residues. CDR3: CASTLQGALRSEAFF. The CDR3 DNA reads TGTGCCAGCACCCTACAGGGGGCGCTGAGGTCTGAAGCTTTCTTT.

In its sample, this clonotype was seen many times. The gene calls are TRBV7-2 and TRBJ2-7; 11 nucleotides agree with TRBD1. Germline V gene sequence: CDR1 SGHTA, CDR2 FQGNSA. V lost 4 bases, J lost 1 base, and 6 bases stayed unmatched. The CDR3 is made up of 16 amino acids. The CDR3 spells CASSSTRDRGSYEQYF. CDR3 coding DNA: TGTGCCAGCAGCTCCACCCGGGACAGGGGGTCCTACGAGCAGTACTTC.

This clonotype has a count of ten or more. This chain joins TRBV6-4 and TRBJ1-5; no reliable D call. The length of the CDR3 is 13 residues. V lost 3 bases and J lost 1, with 4 bases in between. CDR1 and CDR2 (germline): MRHNA, SNTAGT. The CDR3 nucleotides read TGTGCCAGCAGTGAAACGAGCAATCAGCCCCAGCATTTT. It specifies CASSETSNQPQHF.

This clonotype came up many times. This rearrangement joins TRBV12-1 to TRBJ1-2. TRBV12-1 is tagged as a pseudogene. This CDR3 is 14 amino acids long. The CDR3 sequence is CASSPRSSNYGYTF. The DNA for the CDR3 is TGTGCCAGCAGCCCCAGGAGTTCTAACTATGGCTACACCTTC.

This clonotype has at least ten counts. The chain carries TRBV6-4 and TRBJ2-3; possible D gene TRBD1, 6 bases. The length of the CDR3 is 15 residues. Germline V gives CDR1 MRHNA, CDR2 SNTAGT. Trimming removed 6 bases at V and 3 bases at J, with 16 bases between. CDR3 in amino acids: CASREMGAMTDTQYF. CDR3 DNA: TGTGCCAGCAGGGAAATGGGGGCGATGACAGATACGCAGTATTTT.

This clonotype was seen a few times. The chain carries TRBV7-9 and TRBJ2-1; D perhaps matches TRBD2 (6 bases). Germline V gene sequence: CDR1 SEHNR, CDR2 FQNEAQ (reference sequence). V was trimmed by 8 bases and J by 7 bases, leaving 21 bases between them. CDR3 length: 15 amino acids. The CDR3 coding sequence is TGTGCCAGCCACCGAGCAACCAGCGGGTCTAATGAGCAGTTCTTC. Residues: CASHRATSGSNEQFF.